The present T cell receptor (beta chain) was sequenced within a study of T cell responses to AZD1222 COVID-19 vaccine. Whole-study results and caveats: White British people made up most donors, females outnumbered males, and clonal diversity was possibly underestimated. The CD4 TCRs associated with vaccination extended across spike and predominated at 160-218 and 743-854. Compared with day 0, the breadth and depth of the Spike-specific TCR repertoire rose significantly after two doses of AZD1222.

With respect to this clone: The target antigen is unknown.

Profiling relied on immunoSEQ multiplex PCR, and the TCRdb table lists in-frame clones only, not all of them. The sample lists about 180,000 clones; around 88% were seen once. Germline-derived CDR1 and CDR2 are SGHTA and FQGTGA. Between the trimmed V and J ends, which lost 5 bases and 4 bases, there was a span of 14 bases. The CDR3 spans 14 residues. This TCR was recovered from an adult who received the AZD1222 COVID-19 vaccine. The V and J genes are TRBV7-3 and TRBJ1-2; no definite D call. The sample consisted of peripheral blood, taken 28 days after the second AZD1222 dose. CDR3 region: CASSPSSGGYGYTF. CDR3 coding DNA: TGTGCCAGCAGCCCCTCCTCGGGTGGCTATGGCTACACCTTC. Using reference TRBV7-3 and TRBJ1-2 for the parts outside the CDR3, the full variable domain is GAGVSQTPSNKVTEKGKYVELRCDPISGHTALYWYRQSLGQGPEFLIYFQGTGAADDSGLPNDRFFAVRPEGSVSTLKIQRTERGDSAVYLCASSPSSGGYGYTFGSGTRLTVV.